This TCR beta chain was obtained from a study of CD8+ T cells in alopecia areata. Study-level results: Both scalp clonality and the expanded CD8+ clones among the top 100 showed a significant decrease with tofacitinib.

Stated treatment: oral pan-JAK inhibitor, 5-10 mg twice daily. The germline V gene encodes CDR1 LGHNA and CDR2 YNFKEQ. This CDR3 comprises 14 residues. Trimming left V 4 bases short and J 9 bases short, with 15 bases between. TCR sequencing used cDNA made by reverse transcription of extracted RNA. Data came from immunoSEQ multiplex PCR; TCRdb stores just in-frame clones and leaves some out. The repertoire has roughly 200,000 clones, around 60% of them found once; the top ten carry approximately 3.4%. A note on this clone: Its antigen is undetermined.

The chain uses TRBV4-2 and TRBJ1-4; a weak D match, TRBD1 (6 bases). This sequence was found in a human donor with alopecia areata. This sample comprised CD4+ T cells sorted from blood, obtained at week 4, from a patient treated with tofacitinib. CDR3 sequence: CASSPTGGQQKLFF. The DNA of the CDR3 is TGTGCCAGCAGCCCAACGGGGGGGCAGCAAAAACTGTTTTTT.